This T cell receptor (beta chain) came from a study of radiation and T cells in renal cell carcinoma (dated by TCRdb to the early 2020s). At the level of the whole study: The samples were drawn from a clinical trial, where primary renal cell carcinomas were treated with 15 Gy of stereotactic body radiation therapy and then removed by nephrectomy 4 weeks afterward. In total, approximately 55 samples, comprising some 25 tumors and approximately 27 peripheral blood samples, were subjected to TCR beta sequencing. Across all 50 or so samples, several million unique CDR3 nucleotide sequences encoding 2 million to 3 million unique CDR3 amino acid sequences were identified. General study outcomes and caveats: In blood, the top tumor clonotypes increased from baseline to 2 weeks after radiation and then shrank by 4 weeks, which suggests a temporary expansion of tumor-resident clones. Blood repertoire dynamics were not followed beyond 4 weeks after treatment. Because the trial had a single-armed design, the trial could not examine how radiation dose or scheduling affected the TCR repertoire. Because pretreatment tumor biopsies were not available, the study could not determine whether clonotypes were already present within the tumor at baseline.

Explained via the paper, the time point label denotes: blood 2 weeks post-SBRT. In the paper's terms, the treatment or condition label means: 15 Gy SBRT to primary tumor, nephrectomy 4 weeks later. Serial peripheral blood from radiation-treated patients was sampled at baseline, 2 weeks and 4 weeks after SBRT to track tumor-enriched clonotypes. Every patient had renal cell carcinoma of clear cell pathology. The QIAamp DNA Blood Mini Kit (Qiagen) was used to prepare genomic DNA for TCR sequencing. The analyses included just those samples that passed every quality control check. TCR beta libraries were generated from genomic DNA with the immunoSEQ kit, following the manufacturer's recommendations. Library preparation used a first multiplex PCR with proprietary primers, then a second PCR adding unique barcodes, with bead cleanups after each round. Each sample batch included a kit-provided positive control reaction and a negative control reaction. The final libraries underwent checking on an Agilent 4200 TapeStation D1000 ScreenTape, volumetric pooling, and quantification by qPCR. Sequencing was performed on an Illumina NextSeq500 using a MidOutput 150-cycle cartridge, with 156 Read1 cycles, 15 Index1 cycles, and the kit custom primers. The pooled library was loaded at roughly 0.94 pM with an approximately 18% PhiX control spike-in. The authors' analysis ran thus. Vendor-processed data were analyzed in R, with a clonotype defined as all T cells sharing the same CDR3 nucleotide sequence. For clone abundance analyses, frequencies were normalized to the 10,000 most abundant clones per sample. Public T cell clones, which averaged fewer than five per sample, were removed prior to analysis. Tumor-enriched and baseline blood-enriched clonotypes were defined by at least a 32-fold difference in abundance between compartments. Clonotypes expanded or contracted between blood time points were identified with a beta-binomial differential abundance model. The Baroni-Urbani and Buser coefficient was used to measure tumor-blood repertoire similarity, and groups were compared with two-tailed Wilcoxon tests in R. The clones in this table, taken by TCRdb from immuneACCESS, are in-frame only. Not every clone is retained; where verified, under half of the shortfall comes from an unresolved V gene, and the cause of the rest is unknown. Clonal size and the V and J genes are those of that table, whereas D and trimming came from the DNA. In all, the sample holds 70,000 to 80,000 clones, and 80% to 90% of those were seen once. 20% to 25% of the sample is held by the ten biggest clonotypes.

The CDR3 contains 16 residues, cysteine and phenylalanine counted. Kept here is only the CDR3 DNA, which spans 48 bases and is read in frame from base 1. The germline V gene (reference sequence) sets CDR1 to GTSNPN and CDR2 to SVGIG. V is trimmed back by 2 bases and J by 8 bases, and the junction contains 11 bases that no gene match accounts for. Note on this clone: The antigen it binds to is not known. Base-call qualities are not available, and no considerably larger clone is one nucleotide away.

The rearranged chain carries TRBV30 and TRBJ1-6; TRBD1 lines up with 8 middle nucleotides. The TCR originated in a woman aged 50 to 60 with renal cell carcinoma. Sequences were derived from blood, sampled from a patient whose treatment included radiotherapy and nephrectomy. The encoded CDR3 is CAWSRAGGAGYSPLHF. In nucleotide form, the sequence is TGTGCCTGGAGTCGGGCAGGGGGCGCCGGGTATTCACCCCTCCACTTT. This CDR3, with the reference TRBV30 and TRBJ1-6 proteins standing in past its ends, gives the full variable domain SQTIHQWPATLVQPVGSPLSLECTVEGTSNPNLYWYRQAAGRGLQLLFYSVGIGQISSEVPQNLSASRPQDRQFILSSKKLLLSDSGFYLCAWSRAGGAGYSPLHFGNGTRLTVT.